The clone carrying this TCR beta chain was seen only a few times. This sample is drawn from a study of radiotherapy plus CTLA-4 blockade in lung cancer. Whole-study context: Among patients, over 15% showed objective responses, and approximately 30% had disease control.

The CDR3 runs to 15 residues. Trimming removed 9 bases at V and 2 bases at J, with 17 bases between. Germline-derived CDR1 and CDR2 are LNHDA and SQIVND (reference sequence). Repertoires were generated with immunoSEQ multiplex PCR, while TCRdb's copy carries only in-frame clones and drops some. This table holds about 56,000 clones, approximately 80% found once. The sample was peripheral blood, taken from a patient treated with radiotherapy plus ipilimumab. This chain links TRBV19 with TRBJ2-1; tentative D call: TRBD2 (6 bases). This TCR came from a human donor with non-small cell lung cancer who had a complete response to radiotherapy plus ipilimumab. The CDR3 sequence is CASTRGGDPYNEQFF. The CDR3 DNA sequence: TGTGCCAGCACCAGAGGAGGGGACCCCTACAATGAGCAGTTCTTC.